This TCR beta chain was captured in a study of T cell changes during pregnancy in multiple sclerosis. The V gene end was trimmed by 4 bases and the J gene end by 7 bases; junction bases not matched to a gene: 16. Germline V gene sequence: CDR1 PRHDT, CDR2 FYEKMQ (reference sequence). The CDR3 is 17 residues long. Repertoires were generated with immunoSEQ multiplex PCR, while TCRdb's copy carries only in-frame clones and drops some. The sample holds over 50,000 clones; 92% are singletons and the top ten take under 2.5%. The sample here was peripheral blood, taken in the first trimester of pregnancy. The chain has TRBV13 and TRBJ2-3, with 8 positions matching TRBD2. The clonotype comes from a female donor with multiple sclerosis, enrolled in a pregnancy study. In DNA form, the CDR3 reads TGTGCCAGCAGCTCCATTCCCGGCTTGGCGGGAGGAAATACGCAGTATTTT. Residues: CASSSIPGLAGGNTQYF.